The 29 T cell receptor beta chains below come from one sample, sequenced in a study of shared T cell receptors in the human thymus. Here immunoSEQ multiplex PCR was the method, and the copy in TCRdb shows in-frame clones only, minus some. This repertoire shows some 720,000 clones, more than 75% found once; its top ten account for about 0.01%. These data were also filed under a second study, of human thymus T cells.

The sample was thymocytes. The receptors were sampled from a boy under two years old with a congenital heart defect.

This clone appeared a few times. This rearrangement joins TRBV19 to TRBJ2-7; 7 bases are a match to TRBD1. V dropped 1 base and J dropped 6; count of bases not matched to a gene: 9. The germline V gene has CDR1 LNHDA and CDR2 SQIVND (reference sequence). This CDR3 spans 15 amino acids. The CDR3 spells CASSIAWDRGGEQYF. The DNA for the CDR3 is TGTGCCAGTAGTATAGCCTGGGACAGAGGCGGCGAGCAGTACTTC.

This rearrangement joins TRBV25-1 to TRBJ1-1, with unresolved D. Germline V CDR1 and CDR2: MGHDK, SYGVNS. The V and J ends lost 4 bases and 2 bases respectively, with 17 bases between them. This CDR3 is 16 amino acids long. In DNA, the CDR3 is TGTGCCAGCAGTGGAACCCCTGGGGAGGGCAACACTGAAGCTTTCTTT. Amino acid sequence: CASSGTPGEGNTEAFF.

The table lists this clone with a count of one. J is TRBJ2-3 and V is TRBV28, with D possibly being TRBD1 (6 bases). The CDR3 sequence is 17 residues long. V was shortened by 2 bases and J by 2 bases, with 17 bases between the two germline ends. Germline V CDR1 and CDR2: MDHEN, SYDVKM. This CDR3 reads CASSLPNGTLHTDTQYF. The CDR3 DNA follows: TGTGCCAGCAGTTTACCAAACGGGACACTCCACACAGATACGCAGTATTTT.

There are a few counts of this clone. The chain carries TRBV7-9 and TRBJ2-3; TRBD2 is a possible D gene (5 bases). V was trimmed by 3 bases and J by 3 bases, leaving 19 bases between them. The CDR3 consists of 17 residues. Per the germline V gene, CDR1 is SEHNR and CDR2 is FQNEAQ (reference sequence). The CDR3 spells CASSFSFPRAATDTQYF. The CDR3 DNA is TGTGCCAGCAGCTTTAGCTTTCCGCGGGCCGCAACAGATACGCAGTATTTT.

The CDR3 here is CASSHIGQGNTIYF. The DNA of the CDR3 is TGCGCCAGCAGCCACATAGGACAGGGGAACACCATATATTTT. V gene TRBV4-1 combines with J gene TRBJ1-3, with 9 bases that match TRBD1. CDR3 size: 14 residues. The ends lost 3 bases at V and 7 bases at J; junction bases unmatched: 4. The germline CDR1 and CDR2 sequences are MGHRA and YSYEKL.

V usage is TRBV5-6 and J usage is TRBJ1-2; 7 bases are shared with TRBD1. The germline gives CDR1 SGHDT, CDR2 YYEEEE. This CDR3 is built from 14 residues. Trimming removed 5 bases from V and 1 base from J; junction bases left unmatched: 5. Here the CDR3 DNA reads TGTGCCAGCAGTCCCGGGACAGATAACTATGGCTACACCTTC. Translation: CASSPGTDNYGYTF.

The rearrangement uses TRBV18 and TRBJ2-3; tentatively, D is TRBD2 (6 bases). Germline assignment: CDR1 KGHSH and CDR2 LQKENI. The CDR3 is 15 residues long. V dropped 8 bases and J dropped 5 bases, with 20 bases sitting between them. CDR3 sequence (DNA): TGTGCCAGCCTACCTTCCGGGACTCCCCGAGATACGCAGTATTTT. Residues: CASLPSGTPRDTQYF.

This clone has a handful of counts. CDR3 in amino acids: CASSISSGAGANVLTF. The CDR3 DNA reads as TGTGCCAGTAGTATATCTTCGGGAGCGGGGGCCAACGTCCTGACTTTC. This sequence joins TRBV19 and TRBJ2-6; D possibly corresponds to TRBD2 (6 bases). CDR1 LNHDA and CDR2 SQIVND come from the germline V gene (reference sequence). The CDR3 extends over 16 amino acids. Trimming left V 2 bases short and J 4 bases short, with 12 bases between.

The chain recombines TRBV6-4 with TRBJ1-6; 7 bases align to TRBD1. The germline gives CDR1 MRHNA, CDR2 SNTAGT. J was trimmed by 9 bases and V by 4 bases; bases with no gene match: 6. The CDR3 has 14 residues. In DNA, the CDR3 is TGTGCCAGCAGTGCGACAGGGCGAACTTCACCCCTCCACTTT. Translating gives CASSATGRTSPLHF.

This sequence joins TRBV7-9 and TRBJ2-5, with 7 bases lining up with TRBD1. With the DNA end fitting TRBJ2-7 better, the J assignment may be wrong. From germline, CDR1 is SEHNR and CDR2 FQNEAQ (reference sequence). The CDR3 is 13 residues long. In DNA, the CDR3 is TGTGCCAGCAGCGCCGGACAGGAGTACGAGCAGTACTTC. As protein: CASSAGQEYEQYF.

CDR3 in amino acids: CSVDPDRAFF. The DNA for the CDR3 is TGCAGCGTTGACCCGGACAGGGCTTTCTTT. The genes are TRBV29-1 and TRBJ1-1; 7 positions agree with TRBD1. The junction had 3 bases not matched to a gene; V was cut back by 3 bases and J by 11 bases. The V gene's germline CDR1 is SQVTM and CDR2 ANQGSEA. The length of the CDR3 is 10 residues. The variable domain in full, completed from reference TRBV29-1 and TRBJ1-1, reads SAVISQKPSRDICQRGTSLTIQCQVDSQVTMMFWYRQQPGQSLTLIATANQGSEATYESGFVIDKFPISRPNLTFSTLTVSNMSPEDSSIYLCSVDPDRAFFGQGTRLTVV.

The chain joins TRBV28 to TRBJ2-1; 7 bases agree with TRBD2. Looked up from germline, CDR1 is MDHEN and CDR2 is SYDVKM. J lost 6 bases, V lost 6 bases, and 17 bases had no gene match. The CDR3 length is 17 residues. CDR3 in amino acids: CASRPLRLSGVSNEQFF. The CDR3 region has the DNA TGTGCCAGCAGACCCCTGAGACTAAGCGGGGTGAGCAATGAGCAGTTCTTC.

The rearrangement links TRBV23-1 to TRBJ2-7; possibly TRBD2 for D (7 bases). TRBV23-1 is identified as an open reading frame with a role that is uncertain. V was trimmed by 1 base and J by 11 bases, leaving 21 bases between them. The CDR3 is 15 residues long. Written as DNA, the CDR3 is TGCGCCAGCAGTCAATTCCAGGGGCGGGGGCTGGTGGAGTACTTC. Protein sequence: CASSQFQGRGLVEYF.

The genes are TRBV12-2 and TRBJ2-7; the table calls TRBD2, which could not be checked here. TRBV12-2 is labeled a pseudogene. There are 16 residues in the CDR3. The CDR3 loop reads CASRLGLALLSYEQYF. CDR3 in DNA: TGTGCAAGTCGCTTAGGGCTAGCTTTGCTCTCCTACGAGCAGTACTTC.

This clone was observed a few times. The rearrangement joins TRBV5-5 to TRBJ1-5; D is unresolved. The CDR3 contains 15 residues. Germline V lookup: CDR1 SGHKS, CDR2 YYEKEE (reference sequence). The V and J ends lost 0 bases and 1 base respectively, with 8 bases between them. The CDR3 DNA reads as TGTGCCAGCAGCTTGGGAGGGAGAAGCAATCAGCCCCAGCATTTT. Its protein is CASSLGGRSNQPQHF.

The rearrangement uses TRBV15 and TRBJ2-5; 7 nucleotides match TRBD2. V trimming: 3 bases; J trimming: 1 base; junction bases outside the gene matches: 8. The CDR3 totals 16 residues. Germline V gene sequence: CDR1 LNHNV, CDR2 YYDKDF (reference sequence). The CDR3 loop reads CATSRPTGTTQETQYF. The CDR3 DNA sequence: TGTGCCACCAGCAGGCCCACCGGGACTACCCAAGAGACCCAGTACTTC. The whole variable domain, filled in from reference TRBV15 and TRBJ2-5, reads DAMVIQNPRYQVTQFGKPVTLSCSQTLNHNVMYWYQQKSSQAPKLLFHYYDKDFNNEADTPDNFQSRRPNTSFCFLDIRSPGLGDTAMYLCATSRPTGTTQETQYFGPGTRLLVL.

Here the CDR3 DNA reads TGTGCCAGCAGCGGCTGGACAGGTGGCATGAACACTGAAGCTTTCTTT. Protein sequence: CASSGWTGGMNTEAFF. The chain uses TRBV9 and TRBJ1-1, with 7 positions matching TRBD1. V was clipped by 3 bases and J by 0 bases; unmatched bases: 8. The CDR3 sequence is 16 residues long. Looked up from germline, CDR1 is SGDLS and CDR2 is YYNGEE. The whole variable domain, filled in from reference TRBV9 and TRBJ1-1, reads DSGVTQTPKHLITATGQRVTLRCSPRSGDLSVYWYQQSLDQGLQFLIQYYNGEERAKGNILERFSAQQFPDLHSELNLSSLELGDSALYFCASSGWTGGMNTEAFFGQGTRLTVV.

This clone was seen only a few times. This sequence joins TRBV29-1 and TRBJ1-4; possibly TRBD1 for D (5 bases). The CDR3 length is 13 residues. The V and J ends lost 4 bases and 6 bases respectively, with 12 bases between them. CDR1 and CDR2 (germline): SQVTM, ANQGSEA. The CDR3 DNA follows: TGCAGCGTTGGAACAGGTACCTATGAAAAACTGTTTTTT. Residues: CSVGTGTYEKLFF. Variable domain in full (rest from reference TRBV29-1 and TRBJ1-4): SAVISQKPSRDICQRGTSLTIQCQVDSQVTMMFWYRQQPGQSLTLIATANQGSEATYESGFVIDKFPISRPNLTFSTLTVSNMSPEDSSIYLCSVGTGTYEKLFFGSGTQLSVL.

The chain uses TRBV7-2 and TRBJ2-1; D possibly corresponds to TRBD2 (5 bases). V was pared by 7 bases and J by 5 bases, with 18 bases between. Germline V gene sequence: CDR1 SGHTA, CDR2 FQGNSA. The CDR3 is 15 residues long. CDR3 sequence: CASNLGVEAHNEQFF. CDR3 sequence (DNA): TGTGCCAGCAACCTCGGAGTGGAGGCCCACAATGAGCAGTTCTTC.

This clone showed up just a few times. For the CDR3, the DNA is TGTGCCAGTAGTGAAGACGGAACCGAGGGGAGGCCTAACGAGCAGTACTTC. Translating it yields CASSEDGTEGRPNEQYF. V and J are TRBV19 and TRBJ2-7; maybe TRBD2 (6 bases). The CDR3 is 17 residues long. Trimming took 5 bases from V and 5 from J, leaving 25 bases between them. The germline CDR1 and CDR2 sequences are LNHDA and SQIVND (reference sequence).

This sequence joins TRBV5-1 and TRBJ2-1; TRBD2 matches at 9 bases. The trim removed 4 bases at V and 2 bases at J, leaving 4 bases unmatched. The CDR3 consists of 15 residues. Germline CDR1 SGHRS, CDR2 YFSETQ. This CDR3 is CASSRRLAAYNEQFF. DNA for the CDR3: TGCGCCAGCAGCCGCCGACTAGCGGCCTACAATGAGCAGTTCTTC.

The chain carries TRBV28 and TRBJ2-7; a weak D match, TRBD1 (6 bases). Germline-derived CDR1 and CDR2 are MDHEN and SYDVKM. The ends were cut back, 6 bases at V and 5 bases at J, with 14 bases in the middle. This CDR3 is 13 amino acids long. This CDR3 reads CASSLQGPHEQYF. CDR3 nucleotide sequence: TGTGCCAGCAGCCTTCAGGGGCCCCACGAGCAGTACTTC.

CDR3 amino acids: CARPTRGKGQETQYF. CDR3 coding DNA: TGTGCCAGACCTACCAGGGGAAAGGGCCAAGAGACCCAGTACTTC. The J gene is TRBJ2-5, the V gene TRBV19, with D tentatively TRBD1 (6 bases). The length of the CDR3 is 15 residues. From germline, CDR1 is LNHDA and CDR2 SQIVND (reference sequence). Between the trimmed V and J ends, which lost 9 bases and 1 base, there was a span of 18 bases.

V is TRBV5-1 and J is TRBJ1-1; TRBD1 aligns across 8 bases. Trimming cost V 4 bases and J 3 bases; bases outside gene matches: 8. The CDR3 spans 15 residues. The germline V gene encodes CDR1 SGHRS and CDR2 YFSETQ. The CDR3 DNA reads TGCGCCAGCAGCCCCCGGGACAGGAAAGACACTGAAGCTTTCTTT. Encoded protein: CASSPRDRKDTEAFF.

The CDR3 reads CASSLGESGRSHNEQFF. The CDR3 DNA reads as TGTGCCAGCAGCTTAGGGGAGAGCGGGAGGTCCCACAATGAGCAGTTCTTC. This sequence joins TRBV7-6 and TRBJ2-1, with 9 bases fitting TRBD2. The CDR3 spans 17 residues. Germline loops: CDR1 SGHVS, CDR2 FNYEAQ. The ends lost 1 base at V and 5 bases at J; junction bases unmatched: 9.

The chain joins TRBV15 to TRBJ1-1; D not resolved. Trimming removed 2 bases at V and 1 base at J, with 14 bases between. The CDR3 is made up of 16 amino acids. The V gene's germline CDR1 is LNHNV and CDR2 YYDKDF (reference sequence). The CDR3 bases are TGTGCCACCAGCAGACGTTTCGGGGAAGCGAACACTGAAGCTTTCTTT. Its translation: CATSRRFGEANTEAFF.

This chain uses TRBV27 with TRBJ2-7; D not certain. The CDR3 totals 16 residues. The V gene's germline CDR1 is MNHEY and CDR2 SMNVEV (reference sequence). V was pared by 4 bases and J by 5 bases, with 21 bases between. CDR3 nucleotide sequence: TGTGCCAGCAGTTCTCCCCCGCACTCGGCGGTGGACGAGCAGTACTTC. Protein: CASSSPPHSAVDEQYF.

V gene TRBV6-1 combines with J gene TRBJ2-1, with D tentatively TRBD1 (6 bases). V lost 5 bases and J 4 bases, leaving 12 bases between the germline ends. Germline V lookup: CDR1 MNHNS, CDR2 SASEGT. The length of the CDR3 is 14 residues. CDR3 in amino acids: CASSRRTVYNEQFF. In DNA form, the CDR3 reads TGTGCCAGCAGTAGACGGACAGTTTACAATGAGCAGTTCTTC.

The J gene is TRBJ2-1, the V gene TRBV5-1, with no clear D. The CDR3 is 15 amino acids. With 2 bases removed from V and 7 bases from J, the gap between germline ends came to 16 bases. Germline-derived CDR1 and CDR2 are SGHRS and YFSETQ. CDR3 loop: CASSFPRPGWNEQFF. The DNA of the CDR3 is TGCGCCAGCAGCTTCCCGCGCCCAGGCTGGAATGAGCAGTTCTTC.